The clone carrying this T cell receptor (beta chain) was detected many times. The entry originates in a study of T-cell reconstitution after alpha-beta-depleted transplantation in children. Germline lookup yields CDR1 MGHDK and CDR2 SYGVNS. This CDR3 is 16 amino acids long. The trim removed 3 bases at V and 1 base at J, leaving 8 bases unmatched. Construction of the TCRbeta library involved unique molecular identifiers. MiXCR was run by TCRdb on the PCR reads, yielding one entry per CDR3 protein. This table holds approximately 390,000 distinct CDR3 sequences, about a tenth found once. The gene calls are TRBV25-1 and TRBJ2-7, with 8 nucleotides matching TRBD1. This sequence was found in a human donor who donated a stem cell graft to a child with acute myeloid leukemia. The input for sequencing was PBMCs from the stem cell graft donor, taken from the stem cell graft. CDR3 DNA: TGTGCCAGCAGTGATGAGTTCGGACAGGGATCCTACGAGCAGTACTTC. As protein: CASSDEFGQGSYEQYF.